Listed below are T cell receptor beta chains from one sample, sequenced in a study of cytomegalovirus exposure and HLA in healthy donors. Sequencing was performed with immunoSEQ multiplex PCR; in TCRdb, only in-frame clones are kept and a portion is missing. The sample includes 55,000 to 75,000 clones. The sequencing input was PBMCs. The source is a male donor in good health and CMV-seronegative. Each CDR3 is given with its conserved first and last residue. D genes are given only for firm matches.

CDR3aa: CASSLGLAGSPRETQYF; CDR3nt: TGCGCCAGCAGCTTGGGACTAGCGGGATCGCCGCGGGAGACCCAGTACTTC; v_gene: TRBV5-1; d_gene: TRBD2; j_gene: TRBJ2-5
CDR3aa: CASSPGQGQSNTEAFF; CDR3nt: TGCGCCAGCAGCCCTGGACAGGGGCAATCGAACACTGAAGCTTTCTTT; v_gene: TRBV4-1; d_gene: TRBD1; j_gene: TRBJ1-1
CDR3aa: CASSLKAGGSNYGYTF; CDR3nt: TGTGCCAGCAGCTTAAAGGCAGGGGGTTCTAACTATGGCTACACCTTC; v_gene: TRBV7-2; d_gene: TRBD1; j_gene: TRBJ1-2
CDR3aa: CASSVHPGGSYEQYF; CDR3nt: TGTGCCAGCAGCGTCCACCCCGGGGGCTCCTACGAGCAGTACTTC; v_gene: TRBV9; d_gene: NA; j_gene: TRBJ2-7
CDR3aa: CASSLGTQNTGELFF; CDR3nt: TGTGCCAGCAGCTTAGGGACACAGAACACCGGGGAGCTGTTTTTT; v_gene: TRBV7-8; d_gene: NA; j_gene: TRBJ2-2
CDR3aa: CASRNFAGGQETQYF; CDR3nt: TGTGCCAGCAGAAATTTCGCGGGAGGACAAGAGACCCAGTACTTC; v_gene: TRBV27; d_gene: TRBD2; j_gene: TRBJ2-5
CDR3aa: CASSMTGTSGRAVDNEQFF; CDR3nt: TGTGCCAGCAGCATGACCGGGACTAGCGGGAGGGCGGTCGACAATGAGCAGTTCTTC; v_gene: TRBV7-2; d_gene: TRBD2; j_gene: TRBJ2-1
CDR3aa: CASSHPGRVADTQYF; CDR3nt: TGCGCCAGCAGCCACCCCGGCAGGGTTGCAGATACGCAGTATTTT; v_gene: TRBV4-1; d_gene: NA; j_gene: TRBJ2-3
CDR3aa: CASSSLQGGGEKLFF; CDR3nt: TGTGCCAGCAGTTCACTACAGGGTGGAGGAGAAAAACTGTTTTTT; v_gene: TRBV28; d_gene: NA; j_gene: TRBJ1-4
CDR3aa: CAWSVRGSRGTEAFF; CDR3nt: TGTGCCTGGAGTGTACGGGGGTCCCGGGGCACTGAAGCTTTCTTT; v_gene: TRBV30; d_gene: NA; j_gene: TRBJ1-1
CDR3aa: CASSPGLADAYEQYF; CDR3nt: TGTGCCAGCAGTCCAGGACTAGCGGACGCCTACGAGCAGTACTTC; v_gene: TRBV28; d_gene: TRBD2; j_gene: TRBJ2-7
CDR3aa: CASSSLIATDTQYF; CDR3nt: TGTGCCAGCAGTTCACTTATAGCCACAGATACGCAGTATTTT; v_gene: TRBV28; d_gene: NA; j_gene: TRBJ2-3
CDR3aa: CDSSLRESYEQYF; CDR3nt: TGTGACAGCAGCTTACGGGAATCCTACGAGCAGTACTTC; v_gene: TRBV7-9; d_gene: NA; j_gene: TRBJ2-7
CDR3aa: CASSPTQESEAFF; CDR3nt: TGTGCCAGCTCACCAACACAGGAAAGTGAAGCTTTCTTT; v_gene: TRBV18; d_gene: NA; j_gene: TRBJ1-1
CDR3aa: CAWSRQGNTEAFF; CDR3nt: TGTGCCTGGAGCAGGCAGGGAAACACTGAAGCTTTCTTT; v_gene: TRBV30; d_gene: NA; j_gene: TRBJ1-1
CDR3aa: CAWATSAGTDTQYF; CDR3nt: TGTGCCTGGGCGACTAGCGCGGGCACAGATACGCAGTATTTT; v_gene: TRBV30; d_gene: TRBD2; j_gene: TRBJ2-3
CDR3aa: CASSHVGGTEAFF; CDR3nt: TGTGCCAGCAGCCACGTGGGGGGCACTGAAGCTTTCTTT; v_gene: TRBV11-1; d_gene: NA; j_gene: TRBJ1-1
CDR3aa: CASSRGLAGLSGANVLTF; CDR3nt: TGCGCCAGCAGCCGAGGACTAGCGGGTCTCTCTGGGGCCAACGTCCTGACTTTC; v_gene: TRBV4-1; d_gene: TRBD2; j_gene: TRBJ2-6
CDR3aa: CASSQVGQGAYGYTF; CDR3nt: TGCGCCAGCAGCCAAGTCGGACAGGGGGCTTATGGCTACACCTTC; v_gene: TRBV4-1; d_gene: TRBD1; j_gene: TRBJ1-2
CDR3aa: CASSPSGGSYNEQFF; CDR3nt: TGTGCCAGCTCACCATCAGGGGGCTCCTACAATGAGCAGTTCTTC; v_gene: TRBV18; d_gene: TRBD1; j_gene: TRBJ2-1
CDR3aa: CASSPNTFTGELFF; CDR3nt: TGTGCCAGCTCCCCGAACACGTTCACCGGGGAGCTGTTTTTT; v_gene: TRBV6-4; d_gene: NA; j_gene: TRBJ2-2
CDR3aa: CASTPQGAGGRSAYEQYF; CDR3nt: TGTGCCAGCACTCCCCAGGGGGCGGGGGGGAGGAGCGCCTACGAGCAGTACTTC; v_gene: TRBV28; d_gene: NA; j_gene: TRBJ2-7